The clone carrying this T cell receptor beta chain was detected only a few times. Its antigen is not known. At one boundary the junction diverges from the germline segment, which might be a read error. The entry originates in a study of blood T cells in healthy people across ages. Alongside a J-beta primer mix, a sample-barcoded 5' primer served in a second PCR lasting about 7 to 12 cycles. Every molecule of cDNA carried a tag from a template-switch adaptor with 12 random nucleotides. Every individual sample yielded 2.5 million or more paired-end reads (each containing CDR3). Each CDR3 protein gets one entry after TCRdb re-called the 5' RACE reads with MiXCR. This sample yields 700,000 or so distinct CDR3 sequences, of which approximately 21% are seen a single time; roughly 22% belongs to the top ten. This CDR3 is built from 16 residues. General study points: The fall in TCR beta diversity per million T cells was roughly linear with age.

Source material: blood. This receptor was identified in a man between 65 and 85 years old in good health. This chain connects TRBV12-3 or TRBV12-4 to TRBJ1-6; no clear D gene. The CDR3 loop reads CASRTSMSSYDSPLHF. The CDR3 DNA is TGTGCCAGCAGGACCTCAATGAGCTCCTATGATTCACCCCTCCACTTT.